The 24 T cell receptor beta chains below were found in one sample sequenced in a study of T-cell reconstitution after alpha-beta-depleted transplantation in children (dated by TCRdb to about 2016). Library generation was performed with PCR. TCRdb lists the instrument as Illumina HiSeq 2500. Molecular barcoding was employed in the preparation of TCR libraries, with unique molecular identifiers being used to normalize TCRbeta repertoire quantification. TCRdb took the public reads, trimmed them with fastp at Q25, ran MiXCR for clone calling and kept in-frame beta chains. Every entry covers one CDR3 protein and lists the most common genes and DNA from its rows. The sample profile shows just over 350,000 distinct CDR3 sequences; roughly 14% of them were found once. Of the sample, about 4.5% falls within the top ten clones. Here the sequenced sample was PBMCs, taken from the stem cell graft. These receptors all stem from a human donor who donated a stem cell graft to a child with Fanconi anemia.

The CDR3: CASSPRTGPNSGNTIYF. The CDR3 region has the DNA TGTGCCAGCAGCCCCAGGACAGGGCCAAACTCTGGAAACACCATATATTTT. V is TRBV7-2 and J is TRBJ1-3; 8 bases agree with TRBD1. Germline CDR1 and CDR2: SGHTA and FQGNSA. The CDR3 loop spans 17 amino acids. The V gene end was trimmed by 5 bases and the J gene end by 0 bases; junction bases not matched to a gene: 9.

The chain joins TRBV11-2 to TRBJ1-1; D is unclear. Trimming removed 0 bases from V and 4 bases from J, with 12 bases in between. Germline CDR1 and CDR2: SGHAT and FQNNGV. The CDR3 totals 15 residues. CDR3: CASSLDNARGTEAFF. CDR3 bases: TGTGCCAGCAGCTTAGATAACGCCCGTGGCACTGAAGCTTTCTTT.

The sample holds many counts of this clonotype. The CDR3 nucleotides are TGTGCCAGCAGCTATACTCCTCCGGGACAGGGGGCGAATGAGCAGTTCTTC. Its protein product is CASSYTPPGQGANEQFF. The chain has TRBV27 and TRBJ2-1; TRBD1 agrees at 12 bases. The CDR3 sequence is 17 residues long. J gave up 7 bases and V 6 bases, and 13 bases lay outside the gene matches. Germline values: CDR1 MNHEY, CDR2 SMNVEV (reference sequence).

The CDR3 nucleotides are TGCGCCAGCAGCTTGGCGACAGCAGCGGCTGGATATGGCTACACCTTC. Encoded protein: CASSLATAAAGYGYTF. The rearrangement uses TRBV5-1 and TRBJ1-2; possibly TRBD1 for D (5 bases). Looked up from germline, CDR1 is SGHRS and CDR2 is YFSETQ. The CDR3 is 16 residues long. V was pared by 0 bases and J by 5 bases, with 17 bases between.

This chain links TRBV7-9 with TRBJ1-5; a possible D gene is TRBD1 (6 bases). Trimming shortened V by 2 bases and J by 9 bases, and 17 bases separated the two germline ends. Germline CDR1 is SEHNR and CDR2 is FQNEAQ (reference sequence). CDR3 length: 15 amino acids. Here the CDR3 DNA reads TGTGCCAGCAGCTTAATGGGGGCGGACCAGGGGCCCCAGCATTTT. Translating gives CASSLMGADQGPQHF.

The sample holds many counts of this clonotype. The rearrangement uses TRBV6-1 and TRBJ2-5; 8 positions agree with TRBD1. Germline-derived CDR1 and CDR2 are MNHNS and SASEGT. The V segment lost 5 bases and the J segment 3 bases; nucleotides outside the gene matches: 8. The CDR3 is made up of 15 amino acids. The CDR3 DNA reads as TGTGCCAGCAGTCCCCTCGGGACAGGCAAAGAGACCCAGTACTTC. Translated: CASSPLGTGKETQYF.

The chain combines TRBV18 with TRBJ2-3; D uncertain. Germline V lookup: CDR1 KGHSH, CDR2 LQKENI. This CDR3 is 13 amino acids long. Between the trimmed V and J ends, which lost 2 bases and 5 bases, there was a span of 8 bases. As DNA, the CDR3 is TGTGCCAGCTCACCAGGAGCCAAAGATACGCAGTATTTT. It is translated as CASSPGAKDTQYF.

The rearrangement joins TRBV2 to TRBJ2-2; 16 bases line up with TRBD2. Germline V gives CDR1 SNHLY, CDR2 FYNNEI. The ends lost 3 bases at V and 7 bases at J; junction bases unmatched: 11. The CDR3 sequence is 19 residues long. The CDR3 loop is CASSDMGLAGGPQSGELFF. The CDR3 coding sequence is TGTGCCAGCAGTGACATGGGACTAGCGGGGGGGCCTCAGAGCGGGGAGCTGTTTTTT.

This clonotype was detected ten times or more. The chain carries TRBV7-2 and TRBJ2-3, with D hard to call. This CDR3 is 14 amino acids long. CDR1 and CDR2 (germline): SGHTA, FQGNSA. Trimming left V 7 bases short and J 5 bases short, with 16 bases between. CDR3 sequence: CASIPIEAIDTQYF. In DNA, the CDR3 is TGTGCCAGCATCCCGATAGAGGCTATAGATACGCAGTATTTT. Using reference TRBV7-2 and TRBJ2-3 for the parts outside the CDR3, the full variable domain is GAGVSQSPSNKVTEKGKDVELRCDPISGHTALYWYRQSLGQGLEFLIYFQGNSAPDKSGLPSDRFSAERTGGSVSTLTIQRTQQEDSAVYLCASIPIEAIDTQYFGPGTRLTVL.

This clonotype was counted many times. V is TRBV9 and J is TRBJ1-1, with D possibly matching TRBD1 (6 bases). Germline CDR1 reads SGDLS; CDR2 reads YYNGEE. Trimming cost V 3 bases and J 1 base, with 10 bases left between them. The CDR3 is 14 residues long. CDR3 DNA: TGTGCCAGCAGCGAGGGGGACACGAACACTGAAGCTTTCTTT. It specifies CASSEGDTNTEAFF.

This clonotype showed up many times. V gene TRBV6-1 combines with J gene TRBJ1-2, with 11 positions matching TRBD1. CDR3 length equals 14 residues. Germline values: CDR1 MNHNS, CDR2 SASEGT. J lost 9 bases, V lost 10 bases, and 13 bases had no gene match. In DNA form, the CDR3 reads TGTGCCACGGCTCCGGGACAGGGGGATTTTCGCTACACCTTC. Translation: CATAPGQGDFRYTF.

The rearrangement joins TRBV18 to TRBJ1-1; 9 bases agree with TRBD1. The CDR3 spans 13 residues. Trimming cost V 4 bases and J 7 bases; bases outside gene matches: 4. Germline CDR1 reads KGHSH; CDR2 reads LQKENI. The CDR3 here is CASSQGQGIEAFF. CDR3 DNA sequence: TGTGCCAGCTCACAAGGACAGGGGATTGAAGCTTTCTTT.

Many counts were recorded for this clonotype. The V gene is TRBV5-5, the J gene TRBJ2-1, with a possible D match to TRBD1 (6 bases). V lost 1 base and J lost 9, with 8 bases in between. This CDR3 spans 12 amino acids. Germline V gene sequence: CDR1 SGHKS, CDR2 YYEKEE (reference sequence). The CDR3 bases are TGTGCCAGCAGCTTGCGGGACATTGAGCAGTTCTTC. It specifies CASSLRDIEQFF.

The chain has TRBV30 and TRBJ2-7; D gene unclear. CDR3 length: 12 residues. The V gene lost 0 bases and the J gene lost 6 bases, with 9 bases spanning the gap. Germline-derived CDR1 and CDR2 are GTSNPN and SVGIG (reference sequence). This chain's CDR3 is CAWSVAEREQYF. CDR3 sequence (DNA): TGTGCCTGGAGTGTAGCCGAGCGCGAGCAGTACTTC.

This chain links TRBV29-1 with TRBJ2-1, with TRBD2 as a possible D gene (6 bases). There are 12 residues in the CDR3. V was clipped by 5 bases and J by 8 bases, with 13 bases between them. Germline assignment: CDR1 SQVTM and CDR2 ANQGSEA. In DNA form, the CDR3 reads TGCAGCGTTTTGCCCTCGGGAGATGAGCAGTTCTTC. Translated, it gives CSVLPSGDEQFF.

V is TRBV20-1 and J is TRBJ2-7; TRBD2 agrees at 13 bases. The CDR3 loop spans 15 amino acids. Germline assignment: CDR1 DFQATT and CDR2 SNEGSKA (reference sequence). Germline trimming cut 2 bases from V and 8 bases from J; bases unmatched to any gene: 9. The CDR3: CSARSSTSGGAKQYF. The CDR3 DNA follows: TGCAGTGCTAGATCCTCTACTAGCGGGGGGGCTAAGCAGTACTTC.

The sample holds many counts of this clonotype. The J gene is TRBJ2-7, the V gene TRBV28, with TRBD1 matching over 8 bases. The germline CDR1 and CDR2 sequences are MDHEN and SYDVKM. V dropped 4 bases and J dropped 7; count of bases not matched to a gene: 9. This CDR3 comprises 14 residues. In nucleotides, the CDR3 is TGTGCCAGCAGTTCGGCCCAGGGGGCGTATGAGCAGTACGTC. Protein product: CASSSAQGAYEQYV.

The chain employs TRBV7-9 and TRBJ2-2; D gene unclear. The ends were cut back, 1 base at V and 7 bases at J, with 4 bases in the middle. The CDR3 has 12 residues. The germline gives CDR1 SEHNR, CDR2 FQNEAQ (reference sequence). CDR3 nucleotides: TGTGCCAGCAGCTTAGTGTTCGGGGAGCTGTTTTTT. It yields the protein CASSLVFGELFF.

This chain uses TRBV28 with TRBJ1-1; 8 nucleotides agree with TRBD1. Germline values: CDR1 MDHEN, CDR2 SYDVKM. After removal of 4 bases from V and 5 bases from J, the junction contained 6 bases not matched to a gene. The CDR3 runs 14 residues. The CDR3 DNA reads as TGTGCCAGCAGTTCCCCGGACAGGGTGACTGAAGCTTTCTTT. Protein sequence: CASSSPDRVTEAFF.

This clonotype was found a few times. The chain is built from TRBV20-1 and TRBJ1-1, with D possibly TRBD1 on 5 matching bases. CDR3 length: 13 residues. V was cut by 3 bases and J by 3 bases, with 11 bases left in between. Germline V gene lookup returns CDR1 DFQATT and CDR2 SNEGSKA (reference sequence). The CDR3 nucleotides read TGCAGTGCTAGTGGAGACAGATACACTGAAGCTTTCTTT. This gives the protein CSASGDRYTEAFF.

This clonotype was seen a few times. This rearrangement joins TRBV5-5 to TRBJ1-5; D unclear. The CDR3 runs 13 residues. Germline V gives CDR1 SGHKS, CDR2 YYEKEE (reference sequence). With 0 bases removed from V and 6 bases from J, the gap between germline ends came to 7 bases. CDR3 bases: TGTGCCAGCAGCTTGGTTCTTGGTCAGCCCCAGCATTTT. The encoded protein is CASSLVLGQPQHF. The full variable domain, in which reference TRBV5-5 and TRBJ1-5 provide the parts outside the CDR3, is DAGVTQSPTHLIKTRGQQVTLRCSPISGHKSVSWYQQVLGQGPQFIFQYYEKEERGRGNFPDRFSARQFPNYSSELNVNALLLGDSALYLCASSLVLGQPQHFGDGTRLSIL.

As DNA, the CDR3 is TGCGCCAGCAGCTTGGACAGGGGATGGAGAGACACCGGGGAGCTGTTTTTT. Its protein is CASSLDRGWRDTGELFF. This chain connects TRBV5-1 to TRBJ2-2, with TRBD1 matching 7 bases. V lost 0 bases to trimming and J lost 3 bases; unmatched junction nucleotides: 8. The germline V gene has CDR1 SGHRS and CDR2 YFSETQ. The CDR3 consists of 17 residues.

This clonotype was seen a few times. V and J are TRBV2 and TRBJ1-1; D is unresolved. Trimming removed 4 bases from V and 2 bases from J, with 5 bases in between. From germline, CDR1 is SNHLY and CDR2 FYNNEI. The CDR3 is 12 residues long. CDR3 nucleotide sequence: TGTGCCAGCAGTGTCCGAAACACTGAAGCTTTCTTT. Amino acid sequence: CASSVRNTEAFF.

The chain uses TRBV7-6 and TRBJ1-1; D perhaps matches TRBD1 (5 bases). CDR1 and CDR2 from the germline V gene are SGHVS and FNYEAQ. The germline V and J ends were trimmed by 4 bases and 1 base, with 16 bases remaining between them. The CDR3 length is 16 residues. CDR3 in DNA: TGTGCCAGCAGCTCCTCGGTGACAGAAGCGAACACTGAAGCTTTCTTT. Translating it yields CASSSSVTEANTEAFF.